This is a list of T cell receptor beta chains from one sample in a study of Ad26.COV2.S vaccination and SARS-CoV-2 variants. Libraries were prepared by immunoSEQ multiplex PCR; TCRdb keeps only in-frame clonotypes and omits some of them. The sample records about 350,000 clones, around 89% being singletons. The specimen comprised peripheral blood, sampled in a trial of Ad26.COV2.S vaccine versus placebo. The receptor set was obtained from a person between 18 and 65 years old who received the Ad26.COV2.S COVID-19 vaccine or a placebo. CDR3s include the opening cysteine and the closing phenylalanine or tryptophan. The D gene is left open where the match is weak. Some rows mark clone size as missing; the rest say once, few, many or name a class of expanded clone.

j_call: TRBJ1-5; d_call: TRBD1; clone_size: -; v_call: TRBV28; cdr3_aa: CASSGGGTQPQHF; cdr3_nt: TGTGCCAGTTCCGGAGGGGGCACTCAGCCCCAGCATTTT
j_call: TRBJ1-1; d_call: -; clone_size: few; v_call: TRBV3-1/TRBV3-2; cdr3_aa: CASSQAAGVSEAFF; cdr3_nt: TGTGCCAGCAGCCAAGCAGCAGGAGTGAGCGAAGCTTTCTTT
j_call: TRBJ2-3; d_call: TRBD1; clone_size: -; v_call: TRBV24-1; cdr3_aa: CATSDPGQVDTQYF; cdr3_nt: TGTGCCACCAGTGATCCGGGACAGGTAGATACGCAGTATTTT
j_call: TRBJ2-3; d_call: TRBD1; clone_size: -; v_call: TRBV7-9; cdr3_aa: CASSRRGQTNTDTQYF; cdr3_nt: TGTGCCAGCAGCCGACGGGGACAGACAAACACAGATACGCAGTATTTT
j_call: TRBJ2-7; d_call: TRBD1; clone_size: -; v_call: TRBV28; cdr3_aa: CASSPRDRAYEQYF; cdr3_nt: TGTGCCAGCAGTCCCCGGGACAGAGCCTACGAGCAGTACTTC
j_call: TRBJ2-3; d_call: TRBD1; clone_size: -; v_call: TRBV4-3; cdr3_aa: CASSQGVYRTGVRDTQYF; cdr3_nt: TGCGCCAGCAGCCAAGGGGTTTACCGGACAGGGGTACGCGATACGCAGTATTTT
j_call: TRBJ2-1; d_call: -; clone_size: -; v_call: TRBV4-3; cdr3_aa: CASSPSRNRLNEQFF; cdr3_nt: TGCGCCAGCAGCCCCTCTCGAAACAGACTAAATGAGCAGTTCTTC
j_call: TRBJ2-7; d_call: TRBD2; clone_size: -; v_call: TRBV6-5; cdr3_aa: CASIGTSGYEQYF; cdr3_nt: TGTGCCAGCATTGGGACTAGCGGCTACGAGCAGTACTTC
j_call: TRBJ2-3; d_call: TRBD2; clone_size: -; v_call: TRBV5-4; cdr3_aa: CASSRLGRGTTDTQYF; cdr3_nt: TGTGCCAGCAGTCGTTTAGGGAGGGGTACCACAGATACGCAGTATTTT
j_call: TRBJ1-1; d_call: -; clone_size: -; v_call: TRBV18; cdr3_aa: CASATEYTEAFF; cdr3_nt: TGTGCCAGCGCCACAGAGTACACTGAAGCTTTCTTT
j_call: TRBJ2-3; d_call: -; clone_size: -; v_call: TRBV18; cdr3_aa: CASSLYLTGHDTDTQYF; cdr3_nt: TGTGCCAGCTCACTTTATCTCACGGGACATGACACAGATACGCAGTATTTT
j_call: TRBJ2-4; d_call: -; clone_size: once; v_call: TRBV5-1; cdr3_aa: CASSPEGDQDENIQYF; cdr3_nt: TGCGCCAGCAGCCCAGAGGGGGACCAGGATGAAAACATTCAGTACTTC
j_call: TRBJ1-6; d_call: -; clone_size: -; v_call: TRBV28; cdr3_aa: CASSLKTQAYSPLHF; cdr3_nt: TGTGCCAGCAGTTTAAAAACACAGGCCTATTCACCCCTCCACTTT
j_call: TRBJ1-2; d_call: -; clone_size: few; v_call: TRBV2; cdr3_aa: CASTDPTAYGYTF; cdr3_nt: TGTGCCAGCACTGACCCCACGGCCTATGGCTACACCTTC
j_call: TRBJ1-6; d_call: -; clone_size: -; v_call: TRBV18; cdr3_aa: CASSGTASSYNSPLHF; cdr3_nt: TGTGCCAGCTCAGGGACCGCAAGCTCCTATAATTCACCCCTCCACTTT